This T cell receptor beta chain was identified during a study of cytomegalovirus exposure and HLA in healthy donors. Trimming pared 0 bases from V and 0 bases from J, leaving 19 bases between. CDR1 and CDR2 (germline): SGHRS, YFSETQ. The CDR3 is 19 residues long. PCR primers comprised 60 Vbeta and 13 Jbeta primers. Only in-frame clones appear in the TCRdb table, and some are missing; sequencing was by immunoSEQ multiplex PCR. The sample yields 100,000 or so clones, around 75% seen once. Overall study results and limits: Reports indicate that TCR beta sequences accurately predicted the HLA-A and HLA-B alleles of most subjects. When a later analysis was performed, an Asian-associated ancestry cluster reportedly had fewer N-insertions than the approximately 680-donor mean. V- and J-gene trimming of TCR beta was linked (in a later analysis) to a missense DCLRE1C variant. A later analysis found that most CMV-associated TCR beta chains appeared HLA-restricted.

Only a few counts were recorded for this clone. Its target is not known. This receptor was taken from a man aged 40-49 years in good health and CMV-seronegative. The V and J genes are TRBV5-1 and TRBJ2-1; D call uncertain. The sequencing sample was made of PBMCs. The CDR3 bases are TGCGCCAGCAGCTTGGCCGGCTCCTTAGCCCCGAGCTCCTACAATGAGCAGTTCTTC. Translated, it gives CASSLAGSLAPSSYNEQFF. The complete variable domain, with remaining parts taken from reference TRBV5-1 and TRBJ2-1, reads KAGVTQTPRYLIKTRGQQVTLSCSPISGHRSVSWYQQTPGQGLQFLFEYFSETQRNKGNFPGRFSGRQFSNSRSEMNVSTLELGDSALYLCASSLAGSLAPSSYNEQFFGPGTRLTVL.